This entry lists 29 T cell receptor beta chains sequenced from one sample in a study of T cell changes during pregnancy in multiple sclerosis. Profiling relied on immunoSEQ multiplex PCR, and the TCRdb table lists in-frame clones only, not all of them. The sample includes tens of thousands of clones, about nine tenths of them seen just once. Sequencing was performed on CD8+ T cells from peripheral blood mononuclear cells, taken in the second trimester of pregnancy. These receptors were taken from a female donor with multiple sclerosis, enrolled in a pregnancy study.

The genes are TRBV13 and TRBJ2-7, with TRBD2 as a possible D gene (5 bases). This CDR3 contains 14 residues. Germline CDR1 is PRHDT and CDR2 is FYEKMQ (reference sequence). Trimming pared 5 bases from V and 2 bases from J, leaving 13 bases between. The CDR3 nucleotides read TGTGCCAGCAGCCTACAATTGAGGGCCTACGAGCAGTACTTC. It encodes CASSLQLRAYEQYF.

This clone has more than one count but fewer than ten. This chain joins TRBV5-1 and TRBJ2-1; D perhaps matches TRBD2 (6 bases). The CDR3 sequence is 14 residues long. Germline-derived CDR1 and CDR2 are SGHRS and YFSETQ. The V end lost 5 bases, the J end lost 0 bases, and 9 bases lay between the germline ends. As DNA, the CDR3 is TGCGCCAGCAGGGGCGGGAACTCCTACAATGAGCAGTTCTTC. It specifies CASRGGNSYNEQFF.

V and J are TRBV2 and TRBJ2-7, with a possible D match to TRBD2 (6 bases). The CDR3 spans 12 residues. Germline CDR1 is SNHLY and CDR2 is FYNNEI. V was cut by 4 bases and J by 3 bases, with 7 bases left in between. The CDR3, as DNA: TGTGCCAGCAGTGGGGGGGTCTACGAGCAGTACTTC. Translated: CASSGGVYEQYF.

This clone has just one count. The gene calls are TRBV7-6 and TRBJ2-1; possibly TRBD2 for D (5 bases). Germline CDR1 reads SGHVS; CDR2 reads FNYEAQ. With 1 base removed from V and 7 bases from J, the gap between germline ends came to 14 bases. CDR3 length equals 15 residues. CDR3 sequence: CASSLGAGVANEQFF. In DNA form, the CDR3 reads TGTGCCAGCAGCTTAGGGGCCGGGGTGGCGAATGAGCAGTTCTTC.

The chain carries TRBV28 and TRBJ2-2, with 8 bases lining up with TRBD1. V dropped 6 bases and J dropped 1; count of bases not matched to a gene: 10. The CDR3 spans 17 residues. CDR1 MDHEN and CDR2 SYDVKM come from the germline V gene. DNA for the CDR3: TGTGCCAGCAGCTCCGGGCAGGGGGCTAGGAACACCGGGGAGCTGTTTTTT. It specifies CASSSGQGARNTGELFF.

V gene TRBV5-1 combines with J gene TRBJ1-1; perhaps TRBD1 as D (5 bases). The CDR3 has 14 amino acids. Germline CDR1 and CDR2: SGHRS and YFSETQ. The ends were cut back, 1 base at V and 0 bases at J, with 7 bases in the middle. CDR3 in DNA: TGCGCCAGCAGCTTGTTAGGGGTGAACACTGAAGCTTTCTTT. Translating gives CASSLLGVNTEAFF. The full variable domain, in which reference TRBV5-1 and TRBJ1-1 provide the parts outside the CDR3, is KAGVTQTPRYLIKTRGQQVTLSCSPISGHRSVSWYQQTPGQGLQFLFEYFSETQRNKGNFPGRFSGRQFSNSRSEMNVSTLELGDSALYLCASSLLGVNTEAFFGQGTRLTVV.

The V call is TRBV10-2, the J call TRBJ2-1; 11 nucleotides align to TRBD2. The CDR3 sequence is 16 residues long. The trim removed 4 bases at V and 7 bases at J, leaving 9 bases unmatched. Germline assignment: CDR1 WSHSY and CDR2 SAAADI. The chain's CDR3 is CASSGPLAGVGNEQFF. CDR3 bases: TGCGCCAGCAGTGGACCACTAGCGGGAGTCGGAAATGAGCAGTTCTTC.

Here the CDR3 DNA reads TGTGCCAGCAAAAGCGAAATAGGTGGGGCCAACGTCCTGACTTTC. Translation gives CASKSEIGGANVLTF. The J gene is TRBJ2-6, the V gene TRBV6-1, with D hard to call. Germline V CDR1 and CDR2: MNHNS, SASEGT. Trimming took 7 bases from V and 3 from J, leaving 13 bases between them. This CDR3 contains 15 residues.

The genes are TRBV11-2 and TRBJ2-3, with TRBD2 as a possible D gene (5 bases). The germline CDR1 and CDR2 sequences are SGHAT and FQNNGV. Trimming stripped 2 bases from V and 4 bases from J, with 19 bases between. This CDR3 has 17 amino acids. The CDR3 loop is CASSLSQTGVGADTQYF. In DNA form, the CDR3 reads TGTGCCAGCAGCTTAAGTCAGACCGGGGTGGGTGCAGATACGCAGTATTTT. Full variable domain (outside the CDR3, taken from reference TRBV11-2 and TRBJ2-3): EAGVAQSPRYKIIEKRQSVAFWCNPISGHATLYWYQQILGQGPKLLIQFQNNGVVDDSQLPKDRFSAERLKGVDSTLKIQPAKLEDSAVYLCASSLSQTGVGADTQYFGPGTRLTVL.

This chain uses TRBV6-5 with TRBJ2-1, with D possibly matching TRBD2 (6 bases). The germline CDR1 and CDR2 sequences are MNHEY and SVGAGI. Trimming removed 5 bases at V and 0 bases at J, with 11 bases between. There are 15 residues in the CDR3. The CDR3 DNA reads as TGTGCCAGCAGTCTAGCGTCGAGCTCCTACAATGAGCAGTTCTTC. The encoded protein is CASSLASSSYNEQFF.

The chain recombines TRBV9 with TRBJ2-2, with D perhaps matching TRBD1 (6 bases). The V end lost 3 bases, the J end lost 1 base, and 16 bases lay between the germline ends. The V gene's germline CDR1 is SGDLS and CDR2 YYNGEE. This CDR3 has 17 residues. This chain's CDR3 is CASSDTLDSMNTGELFF. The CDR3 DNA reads TGTGCCAGCAGCGACACATTGGACAGTATGAACACCGGGGAGCTGTTTTTT.

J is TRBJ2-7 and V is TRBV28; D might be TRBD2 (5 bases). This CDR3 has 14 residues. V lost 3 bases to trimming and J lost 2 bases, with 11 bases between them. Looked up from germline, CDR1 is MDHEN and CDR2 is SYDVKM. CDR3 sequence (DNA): TGTGCCAGCAGTTTTTTCGGGAATACCTACGAGCAGTACTTC. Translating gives CASSFFGNTYEQYF.

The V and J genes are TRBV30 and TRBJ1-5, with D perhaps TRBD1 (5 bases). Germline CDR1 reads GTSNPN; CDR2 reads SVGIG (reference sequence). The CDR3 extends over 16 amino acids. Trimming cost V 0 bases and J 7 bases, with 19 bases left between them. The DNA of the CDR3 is TGTGCCTGGAGTGTACCTTTCAGGGAGGCGGACCAGCCCCAGCATTTT. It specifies CAWSVPFREADQPQHF. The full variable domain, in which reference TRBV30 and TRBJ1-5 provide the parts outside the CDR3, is SQTIHQWPATLVQPVGSPLSLECTVEGTSNPNLYWYRQAAGRGLQLLFYSVGIGQISSEVPQNLSASRPQDRQFILSSKKLLLSDSGFYLCAWSVPFREADQPQHFGDGTRLSIL.

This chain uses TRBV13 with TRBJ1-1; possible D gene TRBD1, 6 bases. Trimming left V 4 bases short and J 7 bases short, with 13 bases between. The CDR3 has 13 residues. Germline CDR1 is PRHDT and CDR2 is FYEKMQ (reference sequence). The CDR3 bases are TGTGCCAGCAGCTCGGACTCCAGGGGTGAAGCTTTCTTT. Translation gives CASSSDSRGEAFF.

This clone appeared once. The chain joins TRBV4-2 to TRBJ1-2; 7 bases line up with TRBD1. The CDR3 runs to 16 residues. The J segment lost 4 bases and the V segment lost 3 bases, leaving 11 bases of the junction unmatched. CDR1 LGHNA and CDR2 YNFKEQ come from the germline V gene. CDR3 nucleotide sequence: TGTGCCAGCAGCCAGGGGACAGAAGTACTTCCCTATGGCTACACCTTC. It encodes CASSQGTEVLPYGYTF.

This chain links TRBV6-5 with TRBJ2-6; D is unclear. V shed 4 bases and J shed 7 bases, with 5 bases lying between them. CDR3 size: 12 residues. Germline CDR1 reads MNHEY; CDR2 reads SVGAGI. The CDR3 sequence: CASSSQANVLTF. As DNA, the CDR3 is TGTGCCAGCAGTTCCCAAGCCAACGTCCTGACTTTC.

DNA for the CDR3: TGCAGCGTTGAAGAGGGGGCCGGGGAGACCCAGTACTTC. Translation: CSVEEGAGETQYF. This rearrangement joins TRBV29-1 to TRBJ2-5; tentatively, D is TRBD1 (6 bases). Between the trimmed V and J ends, which lost 0 bases and 5 bases, there was a span of 10 bases. The CDR3 is 13 residues long. Germline V gives CDR1 SQVTM, CDR2 ANQGSEA.

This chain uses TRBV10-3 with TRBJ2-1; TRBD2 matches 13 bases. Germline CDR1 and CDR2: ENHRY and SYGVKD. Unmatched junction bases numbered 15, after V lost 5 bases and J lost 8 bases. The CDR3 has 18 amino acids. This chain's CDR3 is CAISSGTSGTVEEDEQFF. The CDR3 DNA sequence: TGTGCCATCAGTTCCGGGACTAGCGGGACGGTTGAGGAGGATGAGCAGTTCTTC.

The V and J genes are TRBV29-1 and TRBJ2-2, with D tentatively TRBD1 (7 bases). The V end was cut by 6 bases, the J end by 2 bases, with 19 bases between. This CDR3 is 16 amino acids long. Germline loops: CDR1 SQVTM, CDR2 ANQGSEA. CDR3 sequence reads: CSVGTAGGPNTGELFF. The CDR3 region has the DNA TGCAGCGTGGGGACAGCCGGGGGTCCCAACACCGGGGAGCTGTTTTTT.

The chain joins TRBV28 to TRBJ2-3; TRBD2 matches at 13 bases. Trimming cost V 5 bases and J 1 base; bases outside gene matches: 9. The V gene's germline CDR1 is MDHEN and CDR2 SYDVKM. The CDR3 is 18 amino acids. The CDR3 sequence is CASSPSGLAGAGTDTQYF. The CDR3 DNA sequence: TGTGCCAGCAGTCCCTCAGGACTAGCGGGAGCGGGCACAGATACGCAGTATTTT.

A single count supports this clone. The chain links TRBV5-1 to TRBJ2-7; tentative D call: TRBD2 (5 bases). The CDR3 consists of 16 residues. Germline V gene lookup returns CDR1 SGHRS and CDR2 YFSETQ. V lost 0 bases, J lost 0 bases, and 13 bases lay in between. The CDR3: CASSLGRVKSSYEQYF. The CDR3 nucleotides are TGCGCCAGCAGCTTGGGGCGGGTTAAAAGCTCCTACGAGCAGTACTTC.

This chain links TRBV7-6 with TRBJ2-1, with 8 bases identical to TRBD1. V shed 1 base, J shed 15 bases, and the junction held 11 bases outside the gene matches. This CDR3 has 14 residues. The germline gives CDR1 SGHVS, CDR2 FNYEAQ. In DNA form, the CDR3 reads TGTGCCAGCAGCTTAGTCCCGGGACAGGCCACCCTGTTCTTC. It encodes CASSLVPGQATLFF.

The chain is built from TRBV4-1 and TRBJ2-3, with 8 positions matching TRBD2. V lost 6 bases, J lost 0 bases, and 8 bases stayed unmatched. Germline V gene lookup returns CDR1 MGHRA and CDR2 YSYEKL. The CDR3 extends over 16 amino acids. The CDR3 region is CASSPSGGPSTDTQYF. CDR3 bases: TGCGCCAGCAGTCCGAGCGGGGGACCGAGCACAGATACGCAGTATTTT.

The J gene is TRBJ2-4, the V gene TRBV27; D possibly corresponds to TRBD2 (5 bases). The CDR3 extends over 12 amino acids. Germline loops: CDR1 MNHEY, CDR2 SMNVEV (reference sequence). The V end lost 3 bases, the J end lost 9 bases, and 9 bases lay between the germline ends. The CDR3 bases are TGTGCCAGCAGTTTTTCTGGGAGCATTCAGTACTTC. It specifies CASSFSGSIQYF.

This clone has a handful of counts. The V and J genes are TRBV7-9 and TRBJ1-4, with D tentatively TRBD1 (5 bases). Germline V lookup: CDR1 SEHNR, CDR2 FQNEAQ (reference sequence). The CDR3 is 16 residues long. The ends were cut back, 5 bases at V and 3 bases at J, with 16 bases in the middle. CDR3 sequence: CASSTADGGSNEKLFF. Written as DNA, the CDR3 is TGTGCCAGCAGCACTGCAGACGGGGGATCTAATGAAAAACTGTTTTTT.

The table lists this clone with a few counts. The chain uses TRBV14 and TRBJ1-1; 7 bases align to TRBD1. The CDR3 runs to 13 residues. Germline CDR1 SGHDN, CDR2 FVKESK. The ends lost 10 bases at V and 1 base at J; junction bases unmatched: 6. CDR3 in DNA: TGTGCCACTTCGACAGGGAGGAACACTGAAGCTTTCTTT. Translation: CATSTGRNTEAFF.

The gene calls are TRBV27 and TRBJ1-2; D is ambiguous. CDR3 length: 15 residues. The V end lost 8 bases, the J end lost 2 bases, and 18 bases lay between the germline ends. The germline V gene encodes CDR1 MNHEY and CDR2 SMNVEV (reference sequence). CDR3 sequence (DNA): TGTGCCAGCGGCCCACGTGGAGTCCCCAACTATGGCTACACCTTC. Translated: CASGPRGVPNYGYTF.

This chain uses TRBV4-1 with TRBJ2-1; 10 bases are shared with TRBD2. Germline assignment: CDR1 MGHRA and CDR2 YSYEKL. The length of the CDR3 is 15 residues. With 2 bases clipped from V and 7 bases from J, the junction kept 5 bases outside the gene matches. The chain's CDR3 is CASSQLAGVNNEQFF. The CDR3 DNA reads TGCGCCAGCAGCCAACTAGCGGGAGTTAATAATGAGCAGTTCTTC.

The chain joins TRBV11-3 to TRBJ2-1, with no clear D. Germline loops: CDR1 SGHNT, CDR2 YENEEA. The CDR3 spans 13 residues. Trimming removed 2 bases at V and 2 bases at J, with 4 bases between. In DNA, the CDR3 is TGTGCCAGCAGCTTAACTCCCTACAATGAGCAGTTCTTC. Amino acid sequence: CASSLTPYNEQFF.